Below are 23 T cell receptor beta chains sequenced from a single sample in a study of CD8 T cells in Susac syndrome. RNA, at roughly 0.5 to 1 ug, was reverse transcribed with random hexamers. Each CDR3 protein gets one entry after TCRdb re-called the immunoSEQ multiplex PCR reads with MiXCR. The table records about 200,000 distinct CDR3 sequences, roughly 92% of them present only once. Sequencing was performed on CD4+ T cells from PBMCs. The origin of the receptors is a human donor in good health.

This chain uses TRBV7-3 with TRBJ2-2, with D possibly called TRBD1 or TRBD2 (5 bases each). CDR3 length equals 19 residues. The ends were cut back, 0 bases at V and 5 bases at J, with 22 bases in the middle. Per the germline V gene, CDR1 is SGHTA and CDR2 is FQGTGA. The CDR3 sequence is CASSLTTQGVLLGTGELFF. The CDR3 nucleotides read TGTGCCAGCAGCTTAACGACCCAGGGAGTGTTATTGGGGACCGGGGAGCTGTTTTTT.

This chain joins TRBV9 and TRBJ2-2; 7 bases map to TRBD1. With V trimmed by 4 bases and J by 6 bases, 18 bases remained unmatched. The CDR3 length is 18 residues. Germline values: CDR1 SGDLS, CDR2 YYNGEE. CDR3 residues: CASSPRPRQGLVAGELFF. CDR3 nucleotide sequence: TGTGCCAGCAGCCCCCGCCCCCGACAGGGTTTGGTTGCCGGGGAGCTGTTTTTT.

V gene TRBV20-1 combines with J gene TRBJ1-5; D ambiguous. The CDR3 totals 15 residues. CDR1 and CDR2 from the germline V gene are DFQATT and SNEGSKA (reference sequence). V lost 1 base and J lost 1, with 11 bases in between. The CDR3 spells CSARGLTVSNQPQHF. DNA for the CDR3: TGCAGTGCTAGAGGACTCACAGTAAGCAATCAGCCCCAGCATTTT.

CDR3 DNA: TGTGCCAGCAGCCCCGGGGGCAAGAACACTGAAGCTTTCTTT. Its translation: CASSPGGKNTEAFF. This chain uses TRBV7-2 with TRBJ1-1; tentatively, D is TRBD1 (6 bases). The germline V gene has CDR1 SGHTA and CDR2 FQGNSA. The CDR3 length is 14 residues. Trimming took 5 bases from V and 1 from J, leaving 11 bases between them.

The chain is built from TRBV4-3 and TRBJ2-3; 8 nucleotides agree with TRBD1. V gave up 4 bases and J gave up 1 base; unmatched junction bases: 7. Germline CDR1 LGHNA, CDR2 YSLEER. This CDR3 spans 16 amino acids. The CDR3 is CASSPAGGQGTDTQYF. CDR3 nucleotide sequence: TGCGCCAGCAGCCCCGCAGGGGGACAGGGCACAGATACGCAGTATTTT.

The CDR3 DNA is TGTGCCAGCAGTTACTCGAACTCATTTACGGCGAGCATTCAGTACTTC. Its translation is CASSYSNSFTASIQYF. V gene TRBV6-5 combines with J gene TRBJ2-4, with unresolved D. V was cut by 0 bases and J by 9 bases, with 18 bases left in between. Germline CDR1 MNHEY, CDR2 SVGAGI. This CDR3 contains 16 residues.

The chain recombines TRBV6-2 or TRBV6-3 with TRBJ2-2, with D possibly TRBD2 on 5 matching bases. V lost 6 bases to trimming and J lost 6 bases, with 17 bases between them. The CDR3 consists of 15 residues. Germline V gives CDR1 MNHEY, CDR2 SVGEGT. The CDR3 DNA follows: TGTGCCAGCAGCCTTACCACAGTGAGGGCCGGGGAGCTGTTTTTT. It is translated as CASSLTTVRAGELFF.

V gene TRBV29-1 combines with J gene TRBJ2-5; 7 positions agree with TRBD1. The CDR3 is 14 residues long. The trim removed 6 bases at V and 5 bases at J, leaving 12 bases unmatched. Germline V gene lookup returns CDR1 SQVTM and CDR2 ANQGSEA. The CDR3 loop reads CSVRPGRGRETQYF. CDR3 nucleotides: TGCAGCGTCCGGCCGGGTAGGGGGCGGGAGACCCAGTACTTC.

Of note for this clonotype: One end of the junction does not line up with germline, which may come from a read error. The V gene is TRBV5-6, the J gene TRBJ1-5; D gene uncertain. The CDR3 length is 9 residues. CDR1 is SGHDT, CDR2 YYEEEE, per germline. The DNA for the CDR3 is TGTGCCAGCAACCAGCCCCAGCATTTT. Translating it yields CASNQPQHF.

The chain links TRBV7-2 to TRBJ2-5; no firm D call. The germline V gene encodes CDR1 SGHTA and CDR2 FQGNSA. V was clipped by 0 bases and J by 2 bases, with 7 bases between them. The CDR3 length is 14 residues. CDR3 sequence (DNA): TGTGCCAGCAGCTTAGCCACCCAACAAGAGACCCAGTACTTC. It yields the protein CASSLATQQETQYF.

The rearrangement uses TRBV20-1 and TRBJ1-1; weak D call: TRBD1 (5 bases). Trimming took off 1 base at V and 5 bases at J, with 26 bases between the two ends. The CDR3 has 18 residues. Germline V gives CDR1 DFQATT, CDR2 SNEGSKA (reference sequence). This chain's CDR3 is CSARVSRGFGGVGTEAFF. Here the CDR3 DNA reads TGCAGTGCTAGAGTCTCACGGGGTTTTGGGGGAGTTGGAACTGAAGCTTTCTTT.

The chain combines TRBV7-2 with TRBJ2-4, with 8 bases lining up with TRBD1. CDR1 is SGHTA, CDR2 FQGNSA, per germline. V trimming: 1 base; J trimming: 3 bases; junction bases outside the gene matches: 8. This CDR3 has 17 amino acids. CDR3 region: CASSLVSQGAVKNIQYF. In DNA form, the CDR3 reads TGTGCCAGCAGCTTAGTATCCCAGGGGGCGGTCAAAAACATTCAGTACTTC.

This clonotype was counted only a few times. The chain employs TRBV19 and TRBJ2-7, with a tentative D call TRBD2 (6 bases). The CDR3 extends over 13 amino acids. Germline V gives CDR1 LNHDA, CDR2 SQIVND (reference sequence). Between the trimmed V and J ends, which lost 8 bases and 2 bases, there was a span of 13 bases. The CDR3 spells CASRSRGTYEQYF. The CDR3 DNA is TGTGCCAGTCGCAGTCGGGGGACCTACGAGCAGTACTTC.

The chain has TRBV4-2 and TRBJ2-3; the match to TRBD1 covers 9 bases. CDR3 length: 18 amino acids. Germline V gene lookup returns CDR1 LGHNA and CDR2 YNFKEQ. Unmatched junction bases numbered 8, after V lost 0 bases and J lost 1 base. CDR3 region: CASSQDRSTGGRTDTQYF. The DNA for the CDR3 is TGTGCCAGCAGCCAAGACCGGTCGACAGGGGGGCGCACAGATACGCAGTATTTT.

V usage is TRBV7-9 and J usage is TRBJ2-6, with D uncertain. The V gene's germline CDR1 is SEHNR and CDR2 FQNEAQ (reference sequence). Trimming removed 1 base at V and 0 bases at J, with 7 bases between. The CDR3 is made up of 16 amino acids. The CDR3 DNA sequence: TGTGCCAGCAGCTTAGTGGCCGGCTCTGGGGCCAACGTCCTGACTTTC. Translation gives CASSLVAGSGANVLTF.

CDR3 sequence reads: CASSPPFEHPSGNTIYF. In nucleotides, the CDR3 is TGTGCCAGCAGCCCCCCTTTTGAGCACCCCTCTGGAAACACCATATATTTT. The chain combines TRBV13 with TRBJ1-3; D is unclear. This CDR3 contains 17 residues. Trimming removed 5 bases at V and 0 bases at J, with 17 bases between. Looked up from germline, CDR1 is PRHDT and CDR2 is FYEKMQ (reference sequence).

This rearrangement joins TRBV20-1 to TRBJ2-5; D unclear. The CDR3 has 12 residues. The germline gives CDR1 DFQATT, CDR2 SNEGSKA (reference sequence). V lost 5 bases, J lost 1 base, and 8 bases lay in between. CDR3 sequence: CSAESGQETQYF. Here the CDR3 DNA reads TGCAGTGCTGAGAGTGGCCAAGAGACCCAGTACTTC.

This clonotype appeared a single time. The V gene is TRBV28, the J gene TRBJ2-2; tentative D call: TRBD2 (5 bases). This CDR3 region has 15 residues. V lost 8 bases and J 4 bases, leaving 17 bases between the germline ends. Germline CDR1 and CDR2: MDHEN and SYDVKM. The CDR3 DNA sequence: TGTGCCAGCTATGGGATAGGAGGTCTCACCGGGGAGCTGTTTTTT. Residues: CASYGIGGLTGELFF.

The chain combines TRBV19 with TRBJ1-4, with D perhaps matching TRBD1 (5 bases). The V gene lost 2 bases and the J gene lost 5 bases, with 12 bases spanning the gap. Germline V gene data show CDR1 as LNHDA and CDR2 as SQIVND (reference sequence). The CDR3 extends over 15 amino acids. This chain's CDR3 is CASSIRLQGNEKLFF. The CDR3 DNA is TGTGCCAGTAGTATAAGGTTGCAGGGAAATGAAAAACTGTTTTTT.

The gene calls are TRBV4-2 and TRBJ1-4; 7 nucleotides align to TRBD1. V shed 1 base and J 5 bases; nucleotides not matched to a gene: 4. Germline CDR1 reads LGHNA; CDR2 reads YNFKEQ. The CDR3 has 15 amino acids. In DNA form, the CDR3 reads TGTGCCAGCAGCCAAGCGGGAGGGGGCAATGAAAAACTGTTTTTT. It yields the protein CASSQAGGGNEKLFF.

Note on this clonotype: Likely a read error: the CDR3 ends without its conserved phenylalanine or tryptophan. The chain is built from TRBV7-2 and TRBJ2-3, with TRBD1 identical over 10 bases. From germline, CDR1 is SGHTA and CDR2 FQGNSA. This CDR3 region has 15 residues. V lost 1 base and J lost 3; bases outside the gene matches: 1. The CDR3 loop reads CASSLVGQGTDTQYL. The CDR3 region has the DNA TGTGCCAGCAGCTTAGTGGGACAGGGGACAGATACGCAGTATCTT.

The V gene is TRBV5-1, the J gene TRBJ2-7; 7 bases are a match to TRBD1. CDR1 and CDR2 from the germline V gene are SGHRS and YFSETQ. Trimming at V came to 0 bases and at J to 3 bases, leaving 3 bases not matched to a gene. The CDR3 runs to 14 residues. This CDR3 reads CASSLGAGGYEQYF. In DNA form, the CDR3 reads TGCGCCAGCAGCTTGGGTGCAGGGGGCTACGAGCAGTACTTC.

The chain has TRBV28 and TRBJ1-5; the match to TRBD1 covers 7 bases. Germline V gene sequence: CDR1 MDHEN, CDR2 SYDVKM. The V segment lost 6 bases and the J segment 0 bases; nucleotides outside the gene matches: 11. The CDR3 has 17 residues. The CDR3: CASSTGQSLYSNQPQHF. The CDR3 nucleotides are TGTGCCAGCAGCACGGGACAGAGCCTTTATAGCAATCAGCCCCAGCATTTT.